The next 26 T cell receptor beta chains were all read from a single sample in a study of blood T cell repertoires in COVID-19. Some clones are missing from TCRdb's copy, which holds only in-frame ones; the method was immunoSEQ multiplex PCR. The data hold hundreds of thousands of clones, with roughly 85% observed a single time. The sequenced sample was peripheral blood. The receptors were gathered from a man aged 50-59 years with active or convalescent COVID-19.

This rearrangement joins TRBV2 to TRBJ1-2; D gene ambiguous. This CDR3 contains 12 residues. The V and J ends lost 2 bases and 8 bases respectively, with 9 bases between them. Germline CDR1 reads SNHLY; CDR2 reads FYNNEI. The DNA for the CDR3 is TGTGCCAGCAGTGAACAGGTCTCCGGCTACACCTTC. It yields the protein CASSEQVSGYTF.

This clone appeared a single time. The rearrangement uses TRBV7-3 and TRBJ2-3; the match to TRBD1 covers 7 bases. V was clipped by 4 bases and J by 4 bases; unmatched bases: 2. Germline V lookup: CDR1 SGHTA, CDR2 FQGTGA. The CDR3 totals 13 residues. The CDR3 region is CASSYTGADTQYF. Here the CDR3 DNA reads TGTGCCAGCAGCTACACAGGGGCAGATACGCAGTATTTT. The full variable domain, rest sourced from reference TRBV7-3 and TRBJ2-3, is GAGVSQTPSNKVTEKGKYVELRCDPISGHTALYWYRQSLGQGPEFLIYFQGTGAADDSGLPNDRFFAVRPEGSVSTLKIQRTERGDSAVYLCASSYTGADTQYFGPGTRLTVL.

For this clone: Other nucleotide sequences from this sample produce the same CDR3. The V and J genes are TRBV6-5 and TRBJ2-3; no clear D. CDR1 MNHEY and CDR2 SVGAGI come from the germline V gene. The CDR3 covers 11 residues. Trimming pared 4 bases from V and 3 bases from J, leaving 2 bases between. CDR3 loop: CASSSTDTQYF. The CDR3 region has the DNA TGTGCCAGCAGTTCTACAGATACGCAGTATTTT.

The V and J genes are TRBV11-3 and TRBJ2-2, with D possibly being TRBD2 (5 bases). Germline CDR1 and CDR2: SGHNT and YENEEA. Trimming took 5 bases from V and 3 from J, leaving 10 bases between them. The CDR3 spans 14 residues. The CDR3 DNA follows: TGTGCCAGCAGCCCCCCGGAGGACACCGGGGAGCTGTTTTTT. Its protein is CASSPPEDTGELFF.

This chain links TRBV19 with TRBJ2-2; 7 positions match TRBD1. Looked up from germline, CDR1 is LNHDA and CDR2 is SQIVND (reference sequence). V lost 4 bases, J lost 7 bases, and 6 bases stayed unmatched. The CDR3 totals 14 residues. The CDR3 is CASSTSGGVGELFF. CDR3 in DNA: TGTGCCAGTAGTACATCAGGGGGAGTCGGGGAGCTGTTTTTT.

The V call is TRBV3-1 (or the pseudogene TRBV3-2), the J call TRBJ2-3, with 9 nucleotides matching TRBD2. Germline-derived CDR1 and CDR2 are LGHDT and YNNKEL (reference sequence). V was pared by 5 bases and J by 2 bases, with 5 bases of the junction left unmatched. This CDR3 region has 15 residues. The CDR3, as DNA: TGTGCCAGCAGCTCTCTAGCGGGACTCACAGATACGCAGTATTTT. This translates into CASSSLAGLTDTQYF.

This clone was recorded only once. The CDR3: CASSQTGAPNTEAFF. The CDR3 DNA reads TGTGCCAGCAGCCAAACAGGAGCCCCGAACACTGAAGCTTTCTTT. The chain carries TRBV14 and TRBJ1-1, with D possibly being TRBD1 (5 bases). The CDR3 consists of 15 residues. V lost 2 bases and J 1 base, leaving 11 bases between the germline ends. The V gene's germline CDR1 is SGHDN and CDR2 FVKESK.

The V gene is TRBV29-1, the J gene TRBJ1-1, with TRBD1 matching 9 bases. CDR3 length equals 13 residues. The junction had 4 bases not matched to a gene; V was cut back by 7 bases and J by 1 base. Looked up from germline, CDR1 is SQVTM and CDR2 is ANQGSEA. This chain's CDR3 is CSAQTGGNTEAFF. The CDR3 DNA follows: TGCAGCGCCCAGACAGGGGGGAACACTGAAGCTTTCTTT.

The J gene is TRBJ2-1, the V gene TRBV4-1; D might be TRBD2 (6 bases). Germline V lookup: CDR1 MGHRA, CDR2 YSYEKL. V dropped 4 bases and J dropped 3 bases, with 10 bases sitting between them. The CDR3 is 14 residues long. The CDR3 region is CASSRGTGYNEQFF. The CDR3, as DNA: TGCGCCAGCAGCCGAGGGACTGGCTACAATGAGCAGTTCTTC.

The chain couples TRBV30 to TRBJ1-2; 7 bases align to TRBD1. This CDR3 has 14 amino acids. Germline CDR1 GTSNPN, CDR2 SVGIG (reference sequence). The trim removed 4 bases at V and 0 bases at J, leaving 5 bases unmatched. CDR3 in amino acids: CAWTLDRTNYGYTF. The CDR3 DNA follows: TGTGCCTGGACGTTGGACAGGACTAACTATGGCTACACCTTC.

V and J are TRBV6-1 and TRBJ2-1, with 9 bases matching TRBD2. Germline V gives CDR1 MNHNS, CDR2 SASEGT. V trimming: 3 bases; J trimming: 7 bases; junction bases outside the gene matches: 7. This CDR3 is built from 15 residues. The CDR3 DNA reads TGTGCCAGCAGTGACGGGGTAGCGGGAGTAAATGAGCAGTTCTTC. It codes for CASSDGVAGVNEQFF.

V is TRBV4-1 and J is TRBJ2-5; D unresolved. V was trimmed by 2 bases and J by 5 bases, leaving 12 bases between them. The germline gives CDR1 MGHRA, CDR2 YSYEKL. The CDR3 is 14 amino acids. The CDR3 DNA follows: TGCGCCAGCAGCCAACCACGGGTCGTGGAGACCCAGTACTTC. This translates into CASSQPRVVETQYF.

The genes are TRBV12-5 and TRBJ1-5; D gene ambiguous. The CDR3 sequence is 15 residues long. From germline, CDR1 is LGHNT and CDR2 FRNRAP. V lost 5 bases and J lost 5, with 16 bases in between. CDR3 nucleotide sequence: TGTGCTAGTGGTAGGACGCGGGCCGGCGATCAGCCCCAGCATTTT. Its protein is CASGRTRAGDQPQHF.

The CDR3 coding sequence is TGCAGCGTTGTTCGACTAGCGGGAGACTATGAGCAGTTCTTC. As protein: CSVVRLAGDYEQFF. This chain connects TRBV29-1 to TRBJ2-1; 12 positions match TRBD2. Germline V gene lookup returns CDR1 SQVTM and CDR2 ANQGSEA. The CDR3 runs 14 residues. The V segment lost 4 bases and the J segment 8 bases; nucleotides outside the gene matches: 6.

This chain uses TRBV5-1 with TRBJ2-5; no clear D. The germline V and J ends were trimmed by 0 bases and 0 bases, with 9 bases remaining between them. This CDR3 spans 15 amino acids. Germline CDR1 is SGHRS and CDR2 is YFSETQ. This CDR3 reads CASSLESRYQETQYF. In nucleotides, the CDR3 is TGCGCCAGCAGCTTGGAGTCCCGGTACCAAGAGACCCAGTACTTC. Using reference TRBV5-1 and TRBJ2-5 for the parts outside the CDR3, the full variable domain is KAGVTQTPRYLIKTRGQQVTLSCSPISGHRSVSWYQQTPGQGLQFLFEYFSETQRNKGNFPGRFSGRQFSNSRSEMNVSTLELGDSALYLCASSLESRYQETQYFGPGTRLLVL.

The chain recombines TRBV5-1 with TRBJ1-6; D might be TRBD1 (5 bases). The CDR3 consists of 15 residues. Trimming left V 0 bases short and J 14 bases short, with 18 bases between. CDR1 and CDR2 (germline): SGHRS, YFSETQ. As DNA, the CDR3 is TGCGCCAGCAGCTTGGGTCAGGGCGCCGGATCGGCCCTCCACTTT. Translating gives CASSLGQGAGSALHF.

The chain has TRBV3-1 (or the pseudogene TRBV3-2) and TRBJ2-7; a possible D gene is TRBD1 (6 bases). CDR1 and CDR2 from the germline V gene are LGHDT and YNNKEL (reference sequence). The CDR3 runs to 13 residues. Trimming stripped 4 bases from V and 4 bases from J, with 11 bases between. The CDR3 coding sequence is TGTGCCAGCAGCCCGGGACACCGATACGAGCAGTACTTC. Translation: CASSPGHRYEQYF.

The chain couples TRBV27 to TRBJ1-2; 7 bases match TRBD1. The V gene's germline CDR1 is MNHEY and CDR2 SMNVEV (reference sequence). The J segment lost 4 bases and the V segment lost 5 bases, leaving 13 bases of the junction unmatched. The CDR3 runs 16 residues. CDR3 sequence reads: CASSPIKPTGIYGYTF. The CDR3 DNA reads as TGTGCCAGCAGTCCAATAAAACCGACAGGGATCTATGGCTACACCTTC.

The gene calls are TRBV30 and TRBJ1-4, with D tentatively TRBD1 (5 bases). The CDR3 has 12 amino acids. The germline V and J ends were trimmed by 4 bases and 4 bases, with 7 bases remaining between them. Germline assignment: CDR1 GTSNPN and CDR2 SVGIG (reference sequence). CDR3 sequence reads: CAWMGGNEKLFF. The CDR3 bases are TGTGCCTGGATGGGGGGTAATGAAAAACTGTTTTTT.

This clone was found a few times. This chain uses TRBV15 with TRBJ2-5; the match to TRBD1 covers 11 bases. The V and J ends lost 2 bases and 5 bases, in that order; junction bases with no gene match: 7. The CDR3 extends over 16 amino acids. Germline V gene sequence: CDR1 LNHNV, CDR2 YYDKDF (reference sequence). CDR3 region: CATSRPLGQGGETQYF. As DNA, the CDR3 is TGTGCCACCAGCAGACCCCTGGGACAGGGGGGTGAGACCCAGTACTTC.

This chain joins TRBV18 and TRBJ2-2; 8 positions agree with TRBD1. Germline V gives CDR1 KGHSH, CDR2 LQKENI. The CDR3 loop spans 15 amino acids. The junction had 5 bases not matched to a gene; V was cut back by 5 bases and J by 3 bases. The CDR3 sequence is CASSERTGHTGELFF. The CDR3, as DNA: TGTGCCAGCTCAGAGAGGACAGGGCACACCGGGGAGCTGTTTTTT.

This clone was observed at least ten times. The V and J genes are TRBV3-1 (or the pseudogene TRBV3-2) and TRBJ1-2; D gene ambiguous. CDR1 and CDR2 from the germline V gene are LGHDT and YNNKEL (reference sequence). The CDR3 has 13 residues. V lost 1 base and J 5 bases, leaving 8 bases between the germline ends. CDR3 sequence (DNA): TGTGCCAGCAGCCAAGGCCAGGTATATGGCTACACCTTC. This translates into CASSQGQVYGYTF.

J is TRBJ2-2 and V is TRBV5-4; no definite D call. This CDR3 is built from 13 residues. Germline CDR1 reads SGHNT; CDR2 reads YYREEE (reference sequence). V shed 4 bases and J shed 3 bases, with 7 bases lying between them. CDR3 nucleotides: TGTGCCAGCAGCGTGCAGTACACCGGGGAGCTGTTTTTT. Its protein is CASSVQYTGELFF.

The chain couples TRBV7-6 to TRBJ2-1, with 8 bases lining up with TRBD2. The CDR3 runs 15 residues. V was clipped by 4 bases and J by 5 bases; unmatched bases: 7. In germline, CDR1 is SGHVS, CDR2 FNYEAQ. CDR3 residues: CASSYTSGTHNEQFF. DNA for the CDR3: TGTGCCAGCAGCTACACTAGCGGCACTCACAATGAGCAGTTCTTC. Full variable domain (missing parts from reference TRBV7-6 and TRBJ2-1): GAGVSQSPRYKVTKRGQDVALRCDPISGHVSLYWYRQALGQGPEFLTYFNYEAQQDKSGLPNDRFSAERPEGSISTLTIQRTEQRDSAMYRCASSYTSGTHNEQFFGPGTRLTVL.

The rearrangement joins TRBV2 to TRBJ1-2; D is ambiguous. V was clipped by 0 bases and J by 10 bases, with 21 bases between them. The CDR3 sequence is 16 residues long. The germline CDR1 and CDR2 sequences are SNHLY and FYNNEI. The CDR3 region has the DNA TGTGCCAGCAGTGAAGCTGGGAGGGAACCGCTCCATCACTACACCTTC. Its protein product is CASSEAGREPLHHYTF.

This chain links TRBV5-5 with TRBJ2-1; 9 nucleotides line up with TRBD1. The CDR3 sequence is 16 residues long. In germline, CDR1 is SGHKS, CDR2 YYEKEE (reference sequence). The ends lost 0 bases at V and 7 bases at J; junction bases unmatched: 8. In DNA, the CDR3 is TGTGCCAGCAGCTTGGCCATTGGGACAGGGATGAATGAGCAGTTCTTC. It encodes CASSLAIGTGMNEQFF.